This T cell receptor beta chain was sequenced for a study of T cell clonotyping in hematopoietic cell transplantation. Study-level points and caveats: At the given depth, recipient repertoires were over 95% de novo clonotypes. Without cell sorting, CD4 versus CD8 contributions remain unresolved. Pathologically expanded recipient clonotypes increased progressively from day 30 to day 180 as diversity fell. Graft donor and pretransplant recipient Inverse Simpson Index values predicted broader posttransplant TCR diversity.

Remarks on this clone: Its antigen is unknown.

The CDR3 is 14 residues long. V lost 1 base to trimming and J lost 0 bases, with 5 bases between them. Germline V CDR1 and CDR2: SGHVS, FNYEAQ. TCRdb's copy holds only in-frame clones and misses some; the assay was immunoSEQ multiplex PCR. The sample consists of 35,000 to 45,000 clones, approximately 94% of them appearing once. This chain links TRBV7-6 with TRBJ2-3; D perhaps matches TRBD2 (5 bases). The specimen was peripheral blood mononuclear cells. The TCR originated in a woman aged 45-65 years in good health. Some clones in this sample may be carry-over from other donors' samples. The CDR3 coding sequence is TGTGCCAGCAGCTTAGGGACTAGCACAGATACGCAGTATTTT. It yields the protein CASSLGTSTDTQYF. Full variable domain (rest looked up from reference TRBV7-6 and TRBJ2-3): GAGVSQSPRYKVTKRGQDVALRCDPISGHVSLYWYRQALGQGPEFLTYFNYEAQQDKSGLPNDRFSAERPEGSISTLTIQRTEQRDSAMYRCASSLGTSTDTQYFGPGTRLTVL.